This T cell receptor (beta chain) is from a study of early T cells in non-severe SARS-CoV-2 infection. Study results and caveats: A preference for anti-spike CD8 responses marked VDJdb matching, which missed private and CD4 specificities.

This CDR3 has 15 residues. V lost 6 bases, J lost 11 bases, and 25 bases lay in between. Germline V gene lookup returns CDR1 SQVTM and CDR2 ANQGSEA. Details on this clonotype: Its antigen is not known.

Unique molecular identifiers tagged individual cDNA molecules. TCRdb recomputed calls from the 5' RACE reads with MiXCR, one row per CDR3 protein. The sample yields 70,000 to 90,000 distinct CDR3 sequences, about 16% seen once. The sequencing sample was made of whole blood. The genes are TRBV29-1 and TRBJ1-4; D is perhaps TRBD1 (5 bases). The sequence came from an adult who was a healthcare worker with PCR-confirmed SARS-CoV-2 infection or an uninfected control (not recorded which). The chain's CDR3 is CSVRTGGATSDKLFF. As DNA, the CDR3 is TGCAGCGTCCGCACGGGGGGTGCAACGAGTGACAAACTGTTTTTT.